This T cell receptor beta chain derives from a study of blood T cell repertoires in COVID-19 (dated by TCRdb to 2020 to 2021). About the full investigation: Collaborator samples came from the United States, Italy and Spain and covered acute and convalescent phases of COVID-19. The material from the prospective study consisted of cDNA or gDNA derived from T cells, B-cell-depleted T cells, or PBMCs. Deeply sampled blood TCRbeta repertoires from subjects exposed to, actively infected with, or recovered from COVID-19 were included in the dataset. The repertoires were released in a freely available public database intended as a resource for research on the immune response to SARS-CoV-2. Samples came from the ongoing ImmuneRACE study (first 160 participants) plus 1,254 subjects from 6 global collaborators. Sample metadata almost always included a de-identified subject ID, COVID-19 status, age in years and sex. Where HLA class I and class II types were available, the types were taken from metadata supplied by the sample provider, not from assay-based typing. Broad study findings and their caveats: Clinical and demographic metadata were provided uncurated, with the amount varying by source and participant.

Each collaborating institution followed its own protocols to collect whole blood in K2EDTA tubes. For TCRbeta analysis, collaborator samples were shipped as frozen whole blood, as isolated PBMCs, or as DNA extracted from either sample type. TCRbeta CDR3 regions were amplified from genomic DNA using the immunoSEQ Assay, a bias-controlled multiplex PCR. As for the authors' bioinformatics: The number of nucleated cells in each sample was estimated by amplification of reference gene primers within the assay. Sequence reads were collapsed and filtered to measure the absolute abundance of every unique TCRbeta CDR3 rearrangement. Productive Simpson clonality was computed per sample as the square root of Simpson's diversity index over productive rearrangements. TCRdb provides this immuneACCESS table in a form limited to in-frame rearrangements. Some clones are lacking; in checked studies, under half of them reflect an unresolved V gene, and why the rest are absent is not known. V, J and clone size reflect that table, while D and trimming were determined from the DNA. The sample table lists about 94,000 clones, approximately 80% of them with a count of one. 15% to 20% of the sample is held by the ten biggest clonotypes.

Turning to this clone: Its antigen is still unknown. Per-nucleotide qualities are absent, and no much larger clonotype sits a single base away.

Based on the germline V gene, the CDR1 and CDR2 sequences are KGHSH and LQKENI. The CDR3, cysteine through phenylalanine, is 16 amino acids long. Only the CDR3 region is kept as DNA, spanning 48 bases read in frame from base 1. Germline trimming: 3 bases from V, 0 bases from J; junction bases outside gene matches: 4. The receptor chain draws on TRBV18 and TRBJ2-5, and 10 bases in between align with TRBD2. The source of this sequence is a human donor in a cohort sampled during active COVID-19. The specimen sequenced was peripheral blood. The CDR3 region has the sequence CASSPRTSGNQETQYF. In nucleotides, the sequence is TGTGCCAGCTCACCGAGGACTAGCGGCAACCAAGAGACCCAGTACTTC.